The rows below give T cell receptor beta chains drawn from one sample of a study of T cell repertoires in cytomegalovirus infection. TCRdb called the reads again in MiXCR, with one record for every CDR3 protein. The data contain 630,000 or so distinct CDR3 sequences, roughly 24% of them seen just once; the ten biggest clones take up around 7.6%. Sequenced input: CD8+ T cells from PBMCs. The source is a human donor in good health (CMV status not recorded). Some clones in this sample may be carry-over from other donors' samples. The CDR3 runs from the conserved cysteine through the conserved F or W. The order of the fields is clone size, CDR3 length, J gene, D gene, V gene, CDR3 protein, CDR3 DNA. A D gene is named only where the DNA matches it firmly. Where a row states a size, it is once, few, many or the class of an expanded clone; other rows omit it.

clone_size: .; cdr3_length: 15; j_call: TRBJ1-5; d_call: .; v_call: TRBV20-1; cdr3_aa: CSARDSGAGFQPQHF; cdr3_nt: TGCAGTGCTAGAGATTCCGGCGCAGGTTTTCAGCCCCAGCATTTT
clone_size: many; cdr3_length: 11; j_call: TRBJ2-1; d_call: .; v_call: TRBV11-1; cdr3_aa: CASSFQGEQFF; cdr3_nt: TGTGCCAGCAGCTTTCAAGGGGAGCAGTTCTTC
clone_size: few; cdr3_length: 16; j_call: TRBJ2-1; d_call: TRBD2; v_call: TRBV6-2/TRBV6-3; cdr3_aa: CASSQVAGPPYNEQFF; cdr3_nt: TGTGCCAGCAGTCAAGTAGCGGGGCCCCCCTACAATGAGCAGTTCTTC
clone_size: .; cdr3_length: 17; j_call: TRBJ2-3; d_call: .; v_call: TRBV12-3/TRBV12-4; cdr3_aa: CASSSPGRSGESDTQYF; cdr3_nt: TGTGCCAGCAGTTCCCCGGGGCGTTCCGGGGAGTCAGATACGCAGTATTTT
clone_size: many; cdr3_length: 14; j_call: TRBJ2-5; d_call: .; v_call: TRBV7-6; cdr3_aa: CASRPTGLQETQYF; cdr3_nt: TGTGCCAGCAGACCGACAGGACTTCAAGAGACCCAGTACTTC
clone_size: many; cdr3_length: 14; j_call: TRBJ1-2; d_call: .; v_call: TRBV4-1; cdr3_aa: CASTSGQVNYGYTF; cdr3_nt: TGCGCCAGCACCTCGGGTCAAGTAAACTATGGCTACACCTTC
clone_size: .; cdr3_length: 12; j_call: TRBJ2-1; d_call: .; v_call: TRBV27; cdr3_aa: CASSFGLNEQFF; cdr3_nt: TGTGCCAGCAGTTTTGGGTTAAATGAGCAGTTCTTC
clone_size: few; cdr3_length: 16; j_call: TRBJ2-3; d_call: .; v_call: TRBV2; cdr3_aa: CASNSGTGSSRATQYF; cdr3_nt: TGTGCCAGCAATTCCGGGACCGGGAGTTCGCGGGCTACGCAGTATTTT
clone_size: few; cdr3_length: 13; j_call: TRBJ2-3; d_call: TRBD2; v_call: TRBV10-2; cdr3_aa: CASRTSSTDTQYF; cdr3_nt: TGCGCCAGCAGGACTAGCAGCACAGATACGCAGTATTTT
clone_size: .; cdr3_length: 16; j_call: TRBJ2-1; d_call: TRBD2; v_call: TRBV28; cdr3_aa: CASSSRGLEALAEQFF; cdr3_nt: TGTGCCAGCAGTTCCCGGGGACTAGAGGCCTTAGCTGAGCAGTTCTTC
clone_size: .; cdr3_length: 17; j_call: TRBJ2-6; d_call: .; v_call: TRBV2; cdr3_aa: CASSLTHAASGTNVLTF; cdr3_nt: TGTGCCAGCAGTCTAACTCACGCGGCATCTGGGACCAACGTCCTGACTTTC
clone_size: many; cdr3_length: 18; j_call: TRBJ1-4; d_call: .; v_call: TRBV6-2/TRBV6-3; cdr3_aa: CASSYLPALHATNEKLFF; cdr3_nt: TGTGCCAGCAGTTACCTTCCGGCTCTTCATGCAACTAATGAAAAACTGTTTTTT
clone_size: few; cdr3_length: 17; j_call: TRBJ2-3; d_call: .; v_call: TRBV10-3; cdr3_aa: CAISDWNEGVSTDTQYF; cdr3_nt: TGTGCCATCAGTGACTGGAACGAGGGGGTGAGCACAGATACGCAGTATTTT
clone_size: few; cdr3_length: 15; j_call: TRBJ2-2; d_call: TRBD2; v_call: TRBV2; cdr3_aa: CASTGSGENTGELFF; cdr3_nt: TGTGCCAGCACCGGCAGCGGGGAGAACACCGGGGAGCTGTTTTTT
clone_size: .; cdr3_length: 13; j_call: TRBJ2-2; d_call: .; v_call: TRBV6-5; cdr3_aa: CASSYQEAGELFF; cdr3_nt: TGTGCCAGCAGTTACCAGGAGGCCGGGGAGCTGTTTTTT
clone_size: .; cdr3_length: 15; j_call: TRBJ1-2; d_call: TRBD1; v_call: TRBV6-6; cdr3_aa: CASSYLSGTGGDYTF; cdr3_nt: TGTGCCAGCAGTTACCTTTCCGGGACAGGGGGTGACTACACCTTC
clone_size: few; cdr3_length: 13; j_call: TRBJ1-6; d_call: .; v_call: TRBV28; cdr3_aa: CASRGVDNSPLHF; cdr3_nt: TGTGCCAGCAGGGGTGTGGATAATTCACCCCTCCACTTT
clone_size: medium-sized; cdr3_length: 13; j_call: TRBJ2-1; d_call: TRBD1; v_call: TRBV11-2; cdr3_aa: CASSFEQGNEQFF; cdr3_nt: TGTGCCAGCAGCTTTGAACAGGGGAATGAGCAGTTCTTC
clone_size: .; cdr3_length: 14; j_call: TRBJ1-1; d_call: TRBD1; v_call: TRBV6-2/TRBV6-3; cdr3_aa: CASSHGQGRTEAFF; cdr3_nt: TGTGCCAGCAGTCATGGACAGGGCCGGACTGAAGCTTTCTTT
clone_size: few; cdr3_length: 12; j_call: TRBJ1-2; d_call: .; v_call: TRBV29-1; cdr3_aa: CSATEEQEGYTF; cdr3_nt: TGCAGCGCCACTGAGGAGCAGGAGGGCTACACCTTC
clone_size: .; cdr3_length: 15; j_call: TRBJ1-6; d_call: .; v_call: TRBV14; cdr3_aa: CASSQDLGALSPLHF; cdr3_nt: TGTGCCAGCAGCCAAGACCTGGGGGCTCTATCACCCCTCCACTTT
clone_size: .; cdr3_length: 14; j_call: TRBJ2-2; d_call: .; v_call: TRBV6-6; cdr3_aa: CANSPHTDGWELFF; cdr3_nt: TGTGCCAACAGTCCACATACGGACGGTTGGGAGCTGTTTTTT
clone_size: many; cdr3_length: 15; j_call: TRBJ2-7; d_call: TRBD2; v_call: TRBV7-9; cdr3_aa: CASSPSLAGDYEQYF; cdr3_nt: TGTGCCAGCAGCCCCTCTCTAGCGGGGGACTACGAGCAGTACTTC
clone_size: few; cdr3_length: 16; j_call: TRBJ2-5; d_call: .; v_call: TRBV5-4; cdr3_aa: CASSRAGALLQETQYF; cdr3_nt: TGTGCCAGCAGCCGTGCGGGGGCCTTGCTACAAGAGACCCAGTACTTC
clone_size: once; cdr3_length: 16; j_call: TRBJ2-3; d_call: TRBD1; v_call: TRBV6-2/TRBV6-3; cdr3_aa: CASSYSKDRDTDTQYF; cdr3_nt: TGTGCCAGCAGTTACTCGAAGGACAGGGACACAGATACGCAGTATTTT
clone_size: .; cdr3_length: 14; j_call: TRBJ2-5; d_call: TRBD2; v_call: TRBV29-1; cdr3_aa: CSVGGTSGVETQYF; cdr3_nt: TGCAGCGTTGGAGGGACTAGCGGGGTGGAGACCCAGTACTTC
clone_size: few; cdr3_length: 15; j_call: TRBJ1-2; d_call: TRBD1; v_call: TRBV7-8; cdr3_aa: CASSVTGTAFYGYTF; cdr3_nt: TGTGCCAGCAGCGTCACGGGGACAGCCTTCTATGGCTACACCTTC
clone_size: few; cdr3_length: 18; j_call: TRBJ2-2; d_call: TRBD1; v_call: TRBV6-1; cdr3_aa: CASRSGQGANFISGELFF; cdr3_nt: TGTGCCAGCCGATCGGGACAGGGGGCAAATTTTATATCCGGGGAGCTGTTTTTT